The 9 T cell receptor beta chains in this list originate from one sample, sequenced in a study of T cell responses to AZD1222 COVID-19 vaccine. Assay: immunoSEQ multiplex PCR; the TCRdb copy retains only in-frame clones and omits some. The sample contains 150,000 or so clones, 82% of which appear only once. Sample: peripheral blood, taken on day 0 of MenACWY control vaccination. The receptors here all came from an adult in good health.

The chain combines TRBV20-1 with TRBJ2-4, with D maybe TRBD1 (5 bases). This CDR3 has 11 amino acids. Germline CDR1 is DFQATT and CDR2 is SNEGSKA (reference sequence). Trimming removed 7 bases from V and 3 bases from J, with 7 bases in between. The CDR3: CSVQGKNIQYF. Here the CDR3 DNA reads TGCAGTGTCCAGGGCAAAAACATTCAGTACTTC.

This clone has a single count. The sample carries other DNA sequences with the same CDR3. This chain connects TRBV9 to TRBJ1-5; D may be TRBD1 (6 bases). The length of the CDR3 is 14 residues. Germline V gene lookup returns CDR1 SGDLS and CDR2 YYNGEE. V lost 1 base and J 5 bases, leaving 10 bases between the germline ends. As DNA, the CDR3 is TGTGCCAGCAGCGTATGGGGGGGCGATCAGCCCCAGCATTTT. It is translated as CASSVWGGDQPQHF. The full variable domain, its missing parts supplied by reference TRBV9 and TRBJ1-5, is DSGVTQTPKHLITATGQRVTLRCSPRSGDLSVYWYQQSLDQGLQFLIQYYNGEERAKGNILERFSAQQFPDLHSELNLSSLELGDSALYFCASSVWGGDQPQHFGDGTRLSIL.

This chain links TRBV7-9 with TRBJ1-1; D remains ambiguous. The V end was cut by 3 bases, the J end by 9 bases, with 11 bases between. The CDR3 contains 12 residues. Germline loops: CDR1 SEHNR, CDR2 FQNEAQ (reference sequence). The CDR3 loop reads CASSFDGRKAFF. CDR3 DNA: TGTGCCAGCAGCTTCGACGGTCGTAAAGCTTTCTTT.

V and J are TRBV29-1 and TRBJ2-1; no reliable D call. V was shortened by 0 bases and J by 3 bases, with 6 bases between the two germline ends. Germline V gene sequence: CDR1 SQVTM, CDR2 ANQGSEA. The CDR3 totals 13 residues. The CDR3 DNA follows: TGCAGCGTTGAAGATGTCTACTACAATGAGCAGTTCTTC. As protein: CSVEDVYYNEQFF.

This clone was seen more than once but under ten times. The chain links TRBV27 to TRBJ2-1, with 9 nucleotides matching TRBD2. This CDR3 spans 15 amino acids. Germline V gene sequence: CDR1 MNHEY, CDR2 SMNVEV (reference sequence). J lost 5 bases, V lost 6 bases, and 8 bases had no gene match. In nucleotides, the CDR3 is TGTGCCAGCAGCGAGCCGGGACTAGCTCACAATGAGCAGTTCTTC. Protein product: CASSEPGLAHNEQFF.

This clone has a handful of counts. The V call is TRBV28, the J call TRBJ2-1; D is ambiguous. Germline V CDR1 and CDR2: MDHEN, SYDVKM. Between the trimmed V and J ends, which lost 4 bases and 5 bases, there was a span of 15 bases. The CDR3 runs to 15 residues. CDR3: CASSSDRTMDNEQFF. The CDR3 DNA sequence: TGTGCCAGCAGTTCCGACCGGACCATGGACAATGAGCAGTTCTTC.

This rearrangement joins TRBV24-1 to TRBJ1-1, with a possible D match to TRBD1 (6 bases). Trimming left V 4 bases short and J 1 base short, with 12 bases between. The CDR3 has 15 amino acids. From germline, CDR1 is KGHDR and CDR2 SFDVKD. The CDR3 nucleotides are TGTGCCACCAGTGACCCCAGGGGTAAGAACACTGAAGCTTTCTTT. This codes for CATSDPRGKNTEAFF.

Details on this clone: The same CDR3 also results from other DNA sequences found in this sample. CDR3 region: CASSFGTEGTEAFF. The CDR3 DNA follows: TGCGCCAGCAGCTTTGGGACAGAGGGAACTGAAGCTTTCTTT. V is TRBV5-1 and J is TRBJ1-1; TRBD1 matches 7 bases. CDR3 length: 14 residues. J lost 5 bases, V lost 2 bases, and 6 bases had no gene match. CDR1 SGHRS and CDR2 YFSETQ come from the germline V gene.

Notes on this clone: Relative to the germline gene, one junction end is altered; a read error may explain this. CDR3 sequence: CASSLVEGPMHF. Here the CDR3 DNA reads TGTGCCAGCAGTTTAGTGGAGGGGCCGATGCACTTC. V and J are TRBV27 and TRBJ2-7; D perhaps matches TRBD2 (6 bases). This CDR3 has 12 residues. Germline loops: CDR1 MNHEY, CDR2 SMNVEV (reference sequence).